This TCR beta chain was retrieved from a study of Ad26.COV2.S vaccination and SARS-CoV-2 variants. Study background: Trial arm assignment for the donor was COV1001 Ad26.COV2.S. Ad26.COV2.S given intramuscularly, once or twice 56 days apart.

Produced via immunoSEQ multiplex PCR; TCRdb's table is partial and in-frame only. The sample has more than 300,000 clones; about 86% are singletons. A word on this clone: Its specificity is unknown.

Trimming took off 6 bases at V and 6 bases at J, with 9 bases between the two ends. The CDR3 spans 12 residues. This sample's treatment: about 20 received Ad26.COV2.S at low or high dose, single or two shots; 5 received placebo; per-sample allocation not given. Each sample was drawn 63 days after the first injection (of vaccine or placebo). Study outcomes and limitations: Vaccinees reportedly had broad spike-specific CD8+ and CD4+ T cell responses.

The V gene is TRBV12-3 or TRBV12-4, the J gene TRBJ1-5; the D is unclear. The receptor's source is a person aged 18-65 years who received the Ad26.COV2.S COVID-19 vaccine or a placebo. The sample consisted of peripheral blood, taken in a trial of Ad26.COV2.S vaccine versus placebo. The CDR3 DNA sequence: TGTGCCAGCAGGACCTCTACTCAGCCCCAGCATTTT. Protein sequence: CASRTSTQPQHF.